Below, 27 T cell receptor beta chains from the same sample are listed, as sequenced in a study of T cells in Graves' hyperthyroidism and ophthalmopathy. RNA transcripts provided the source from which TCR beta CDR3 regions were amplified. RT-PCR in the first round (using the HTBI primer set) targeted the TCR CDR3. Via MiXCR, TCRdb re-called the multiplex PCR reads, giving one row per CDR3 protein. The data contain around 340,000 distinct CDR3 sequences, about 18% of them seen just once; the ten biggest clones take up around 35%. Source material: blood. Receptors originate from a woman in her 30s with Graves' hyperthyroidism that later progressed to Graves' ophthalmopathy.

This clonotype was observed a few times. The chain is built from TRBV27 and TRBJ2-3; 10 positions agree with TRBD2. V trimming: 6 bases; J trimming: 0 bases; junction bases outside the gene matches: 6. From germline, CDR1 is MNHEY and CDR2 SMNVEV (reference sequence). This CDR3 is built from 16 residues. CDR3 residues: CASSLLAGASTDTQYF. The CDR3 DNA follows: TGTGCCAGCAGCCTCCTAGCGGGGGCTAGCACAGATACGCAGTATTTT.

The V and J genes are TRBV19 and TRBJ2-2; 7 bases match TRBD1. From germline, CDR1 is LNHDA and CDR2 SQIVND (reference sequence). V shed 3 bases and J 13 bases; nucleotides not matched to a gene: 5. The CDR3 is 12 residues long. CDR3 DNA sequence: TGTGCCAGTAGTATTCCGGGACAGTTGCTGTTTTTT. It specifies CASSIPGQLLFF.

This clonotype came up many times. V is TRBV11-2 and J is TRBJ2-7, with TRBD1 as a possible D gene (6 bases). This CDR3 has 14 residues. Looked up from germline, CDR1 is SGHAT and CDR2 is FQNNGV. The V end was cut by 7 bases, the J end by 2 bases, with 15 bases between. This CDR3 is CASKFRTDAYEQYF. The CDR3 DNA reads as TGTGCCAGCAAGTTCAGGACAGATGCCTACGAGCAGTACTTC.

The table lists this clonotype with a few counts. J is TRBJ1-1 and V is TRBV30, with TRBD1 matching over 7 bases. J gave up 3 bases and V 4 bases, and 5 bases lay outside the gene matches. The germline V gene has CDR1 GTSNPN and CDR2 SVGIG (reference sequence). CDR3 size: 13 residues. This chain's CDR3 is CAWTGTVYTEAFF. CDR3 DNA sequence: TGTGCCTGGACCGGGACAGTCTACACTGAAGCTTTCTTT.

The chain carries TRBV27 and TRBJ1-2; D is uncertain. V was pared by 0 bases and J by 4 bases, with 6 bases between. Germline CDR1 and CDR2: MNHEY and SMNVEV (reference sequence). This CDR3 region has 13 residues. For the CDR3, the DNA is TGTGCCAGCAGTTTATCTGGCTTCTATGGCTACACCTTC. Protein product: CASSLSGFYGYTF.

This clonotype was seen at least ten times. The V and J genes are TRBV20-1 and TRBJ2-5; D remains unclear. Per the germline V gene, CDR1 is DFQATT and CDR2 is SNEGSKA (reference sequence). There are 13 residues in the CDR3. Trimming cost V 3 bases and J 5 bases, with 13 bases left between them. CDR3 residues: CSASSGYLETQYF. The CDR3 DNA follows: TGCAGTGCTAGCTCAGGTTATTTGGAGACCCAGTACTTC.

This chain links TRBV4-1 with TRBJ2-1; tentatively, D is TRBD2 (5 bases). The CDR3 consists of 17 residues. The germline gives CDR1 MGHRA, CDR2 YSYEKL. With 1 base removed from V and 4 bases from J, the gap between germline ends came to 17 bases. CDR3 loop: CASSQVIGSSLYNEQFF. CDR3 nucleotides: TGCGCCAGCAGCCAAGTTATTGGTTCTAGCCTATACAATGAGCAGTTCTTC.

This clonotype was seen ten or more times. The chain employs TRBV27 and TRBJ2-7; D could derive from TRBD1 or TRBD2 (6 bases each). The germline CDR1 and CDR2 sequences are MNHEY and SMNVEV (reference sequence). The V end lost 5 bases, the J end lost 4 bases, and 15 bases lay between the germline ends. This CDR3 is 14 amino acids long. CDR3 residues: CASSGGTSGYEQYF. CDR3 coding DNA: TGTGCCAGCAGTGGGGGGACATCGGGTTACGAGCAGTACTTC.

This chain's CDR3 is CASSLDLIQYF. CDR3 nucleotide sequence: TGTGCCAGCAGCTTAGATCTAATACAGTATTTT. The J gene is TRBJ2-3, the V gene TRBV7-9; D is undetermined. The V end lost 1 base, the J end lost 12 bases, and 8 bases lay between the germline ends. The CDR3 is made up of 11 amino acids. Germline CDR1 is SEHNR and CDR2 is FQNEAQ (reference sequence).

V is TRBV19 and J is TRBJ1-6, with D perhaps matching TRBD1 (6 bases). The germline V gene has CDR1 LNHDA and CDR2 SQIVND (reference sequence). This CDR3 is 14 amino acids long. V was trimmed by 6 bases and J by 13 bases, leaving 19 bases between them. The CDR3 nucleotides are TGTGCCAGTAGGCGGGACACCCGGATTGGTCCCCTCCACTTT. This gives the protein CASRRDTRIGPLHF.

This clonotype occurred a few times. The J gene is TRBJ2-1, the V gene TRBV5-1; D is unclear. The ends were cut back, 0 bases at V and 9 bases at J, with 7 bases in the middle. Germline V gene sequence: CDR1 SGHRS, CDR2 YFSETQ. This CDR3 spans 12 amino acids. This chain's CDR3 is CASSLGPTEQFF. Written as DNA, the CDR3 is TGCGCCAGCAGCTTGGGACCGACTGAGCAGTTCTTC.

The gene calls are TRBV19 and TRBJ2-1; 8 bases align to TRBD2. After removal of 6 bases from V and 4 bases from J, the junction contained 17 bases not matched to a gene. This CDR3 region has 18 residues. Germline V gene lookup returns CDR1 LNHDA and CDR2 SQIVND (reference sequence). CDR3 region: CASRRSGAGGVVYNEQFF. In DNA form, the CDR3 reads TGTGCCAGTAGACGATCGGGGGCGGGAGGTGTGGTGTACAATGAGCAGTTCTTC.

This clonotype showed up just a few times. The chain couples TRBV28 to TRBJ2-7; TRBD2 might be the D (6 bases). CDR1 and CDR2 from the germline V gene are MDHEN and SYDVKM. Trimming left V 5 bases short and J 1 base short, with 9 bases between. The CDR3 runs 13 residues. This CDR3 reads CASSVGTSYEQYV. In DNA, the CDR3 is TGTGCCAGCAGTGTCGGGACTTCCTACGAGCAGTACGTC.

This chain joins TRBV5-1 and TRBJ2-5; 12 bases line up with TRBD2. The length of the CDR3 is 19 residues. V lost 4 bases and J lost 4; bases outside the gene matches: 17. Germline values: CDR1 SGHRS, CDR2 YFSETQ. Here the CDR3 DNA reads TGCGCCAGCAGCCCGCTGGGGGCCAGACTAGCGGGGGCCCGAGAGACCCAGTACTTC. Translated, it gives CASSPLGARLAGARETQYF.

There are many counts of this clonotype. V gene TRBV20-1 combines with J gene TRBJ2-1; the match to TRBD2 covers 7 bases. Germline CDR1 is DFQATT and CDR2 is SNEGSKA (reference sequence). The length of the CDR3 is 15 residues. V lost 1 base to trimming and J lost 4 bases; unmatched junction nucleotides: 7. The CDR3 is CSARVLADVYNEQFF. As DNA, the CDR3 is TGCAGTGCTAGAGTCCTAGCGGACGTGTACAATGAGCAGTTCTTC.

Worth noting for this clonotype: A much bigger clone sits one base away, suggesting this may be a read error. The J gene is TRBJ2-1, the V gene TRBV29-1; 7 bases are shared with TRBD2. The CDR3 covers 13 residues. CDR1 and CDR2 from the germline V gene are SQVTM and ANQGSEA. CDR3 sequence (DNA): TGCGGCGCTCAAAGCGGGGAGGGGAACGAGCAGTTCTTC. It codes for CGAQSGEGNEQFF.

This clonotype was counted only a few times. V usage is TRBV4-1 and J usage is TRBJ2-2, with 11 bases identical to TRBD1. CDR1 is MGHRA and CDR2 is YSYEKL in the germline V gene. CDR3 length: 20 amino acids. Trimming took 0 bases from V and 4 from J; bases not matched to a gene: 13. The CDR3 DNA reads as TGCGCCAGCAGCCAAGATGGCTTGGACAGGGGGCGCCGAGGCACCGGGGAGCTGTTTTTT. It encodes CASSQDGLDRGRRGTGELFF.

The genes are TRBV5-1 and TRBJ2-5; D perhaps matches TRBD2 (7 bases). CDR1 SGHRS and CDR2 YFSETQ come from the germline V gene. The V and J ends lost 4 bases and 1 base respectively, with 20 bases between them. There are 17 residues in the CDR3. The CDR3 sequence: CASSALGGGKLQETQYF. Here the CDR3 DNA reads TGCGCCAGCAGCGCCCTGGGAGGGGGAAAACTCCAAGAGACCCAGTACTTC.

CDR3 residues: CASSQDTFGKIEQFF. The CDR3 DNA follows: TGTGCCAGCAGCCAAGATACTTTTGGGAAGATTGAGCAGTTCTTC. The chain carries TRBV3-1 and TRBJ2-1; D is unresolved. This CDR3 contains 15 residues. The V gene lost 0 bases and the J gene lost 9 bases, with 15 bases spanning the gap. Looked up from germline, CDR1 is LGHDT and CDR2 is YNNKEL (reference sequence).

J is TRBJ2-7 and V is TRBV11-2, with D perhaps matching TRBD1 (6 bases). The CDR3 contains 15 residues. Deletions cut 5 bases from V and 7 bases from J, with 21 bases between. Germline V gene lookup returns CDR1 SGHAT and CDR2 FQNNGV. The CDR3 nucleotides are TGTGCCAGCAGCAAATCGAAAACAGGGCCGGGAGAGCAGTACTTC. Translated: CASSKSKTGPGEQYF.

This clonotype was detected a few times. J is TRBJ2-6 and V is TRBV11-2; possibly TRBD2 for D (6 bases). Germline V lookup: CDR1 SGHAT, CDR2 FQNNGV. V was pared by 4 bases and J by 2 bases, with 15 bases between. The CDR3 is made up of 17 amino acids. The CDR3: CASSSPSWGAGANVLTF. The CDR3 DNA sequence: TGTGCCAGCAGCTCCCCTTCGTGGGGGGCTGGGGCCAACGTCCTGACTTTC.

This clonotype was found many times. This chain uses TRBV11-2 with TRBJ2-5, with 8 bases fitting TRBD1. Trimming took 4 bases from V and 4 from J; bases not matched to a gene: 11. Germline V lookup: CDR1 SGHAT, CDR2 FQNNGV. The CDR3 runs to 16 residues. CDR3 DNA sequence: TGTGCCAGCAGCTCGTCAGGGACAGGAGTCATAGAGACCCAGTACTTC. It encodes CASSSSGTGVIETQYF.

The sample holds many counts of this clonotype. The J gene is TRBJ2-5, the V gene TRBV15; maybe TRBD1 (5 bases). CDR1 is LNHNV and CDR2 is YYDKDF in the germline V gene (reference sequence). The V gene lost 5 bases and the J gene lost 2 bases, with 24 bases spanning the gap. The CDR3 length is 18 residues. The CDR3 DNA is TGTGCCACCAGCCCCCGCGGCCGCCCTCCCAGGGCTCAAGAGACCCAGTACTTC. Translated, it gives CATSPRGRPPRAQETQYF.

This clonotype was recorded at least ten times. The V gene is TRBV28, the J gene TRBJ2-7, with D perhaps assigned TRBD1 or TRBD2 (5 bases each). Trimming shortened V by 3 bases and J by 5 bases, and 17 bases separated the two germline ends. CDR1 is MDHEN, CDR2 SYDVKM, per germline. This CDR3 contains 15 residues. The CDR3 loop reads CASSFWGSGSDEQYF. CDR3 in DNA: TGTGCCAGCAGTTTTTGGGGGTCGGGTAGCGACGAGCAGTACTTC.

This clonotype has just a few counts. The chain combines TRBV5-1 with TRBJ1-1; D is undetermined. V shed 4 bases and J shed 7 bases, with 17 bases lying between them. From germline, CDR1 is SGHRS and CDR2 YFSETQ. This CDR3 comprises 14 residues. The CDR3 loop reads CASSLRVPGVEAFF. In DNA, the CDR3 is TGCGCCAGCAGCCTCCGGGTTCCCGGGGTTGAAGCTTTCTTT.

This clonotype was observed many times. The CDR3 DNA reads as TGTGCCAGTAGTATTAGTTTGAACACTGAAGCTTTCTTT. Its protein product is CASSISLNTEAFF. The chain recombines TRBV19 with TRBJ1-1; no clear D. Trimming pared 3 bases from V and 0 bases from J, leaving 5 bases between. The CDR3 contains 13 residues. Per the germline V gene, CDR1 is LNHDA and CDR2 is SQIVND (reference sequence). Filled out from reference TRBV19 and TRBJ1-1, the complete variable domain reads DGGITQSPKYLFRKEGQNVTLSCEQNLNHDAMYWYRQDPGQGLRLIYYSQIVNDFQKGDIAEGYSVSREKKESFPLTVTSAQKNPTAFYLCASSISLNTEAFFGQGTRLTVV.

The chain recombines TRBV28 with TRBJ1-4, with TRBD1 matching over 7 bases. This CDR3 spans 13 amino acids. Germline CDR1 is MDHEN and CDR2 is SYDVKM. J lost 8 bases, V lost 3 bases, and 3 bases had no gene match. This CDR3 is CASSLTGQEKLFF. The CDR3 nucleotides are TGTGCCAGCAGTTTGACGGGACAGGAAAAACTGTTTTTT.